Listed below are T cell receptor beta chains from one sample, sequenced in a study of T cells after yellow fever vaccination. Via MiXCR, TCRdb re-called the 5' RACE reads, giving one row per CDR3 protein. The sample consists of around 550,000 distinct CDR3 sequences, about 19% of them appearing once. The sample was PBMCs, taken 15 days after the yellow fever booster vaccination. The receptors derive from a man aged 25-45 years who received the YFV17D yellow fever vaccine. The CDR3 runs from the conserved cysteine through the conserved F or W. Each record gives: J gene, V gene, clone size, CDR3 protein. Not every row has a clone size; where given, it reads once, few, many or a size class.

j_gene: TRBJ2-1
v_gene: TRBV21-1
abundance: few
CDR3aa: CASRGGVPLSSYNEQFF

j_gene: TRBJ2-1
v_gene: TRBV5-1
abundance: few
CDR3aa: CASSGGTSGNEQFF

j_gene: TRBJ1-2
v_gene: TRBV7-2
abundance: few
CDR3aa: CASSYAVNGYTF

j_gene: TRBJ2-7
v_gene: TRBV27
abundance: -
CDR3aa: CASSYRQGAEQYF

j_gene: TRBJ2-4
v_gene: TRBV6-2/TRBV6-3
abundance: few
CDR3aa: CASRRRDLSKNIQYF

j_gene: TRBJ2-7
v_gene: TRBV3-1
abundance: -
CDR3aa: CASSYGLAGSEQYF

j_gene: TRBJ2-1
v_gene: TRBV6-5
abundance: -
CDR3aa: CASSYSSAGGSYEQFF

j_gene: TRBJ2-7
v_gene: TRBV7-2
abundance: few
CDR3aa: CASSLVGGTSSYEQYF

j_gene: TRBJ2-2
v_gene: TRBV20-1
abundance: -
CDR3aa: CSASGGSDTGELFF

j_gene: TRBJ2-7
v_gene: TRBV7-2
abundance: few
CDR3aa: CASSLAGQGILSYEQYF

j_gene: TRBJ2-7
v_gene: TRBV20-1
abundance: few
CDR3aa: CSARTPGLAGEGEQYF

j_gene: TRBJ2-5
v_gene: TRBV20-1
abundance: -
CDR3aa: CSASGSRANGGTQYF

j_gene: TRBJ1-2
v_gene: TRBV3-1
abundance: few
CDR3aa: CASSLSRTAARYGYTF

j_gene: TRBJ2-3
v_gene: TRBV5-5
abundance: -
CDR3aa: CASSLMGQRTDTQYF

j_gene: TRBJ2-2
v_gene: TRBV7-8
abundance: -
CDR3aa: CASSLKGQVTGELFF

j_gene: TRBJ2-5
v_gene: TRBV29-1
abundance: -
CDR3aa: CSVEGPPTPRGETQYF

j_gene: TRBJ1-1
v_gene: TRBV7-2
abundance: -
CDR3aa: CASSLLRIENTEAFF

j_gene: TRBJ2-1
v_gene: TRBV6-1
abundance: few
CDR3aa: CASTWTSGSPNEQFF

j_gene: TRBJ2-1
v_gene: TRBV24-1
abundance: few
CDR3aa: CATSDPTSPEQFF

j_gene: TRBJ2-3
v_gene: TRBV29-1
abundance: -
CDR3aa: CSGTSGKTDTQYF

j_gene: TRBJ2-3
v_gene: TRBV30
abundance: many
CDR3aa: CAWSGVTTDTQYF

j_gene: TRBJ2-7
v_gene: TRBV7-2
abundance: few
CDR3aa: CASSLGGQGPYEQYF

j_gene: TRBJ1-3
v_gene: TRBV6-5
abundance: few
CDR3aa: CASSYYSGKEAGNTIYF

j_gene: TRBJ1-1
v_gene: TRBV11-2
abundance: few
CDR3aa: CASSLSAGGWNTEAFF

j_gene: TRBJ2-1
v_gene: TRBV6-2/TRBV6-3
abundance: -
CDR3aa: CASSYSDSGRAPEQFF

j_gene: TRBJ2-1
v_gene: TRBV12-3/TRBV12-4
abundance: -
CDR3aa: CASSLWTAVSYNEQFF

j_gene: TRBJ1-1
v_gene: TRBV12-3/TRBV12-4
abundance: few
CDR3aa: CASSSPTEAFF

j_gene: TRBJ2-1
v_gene: TRBV7-8
abundance: few
CDR3aa: CASRFGPRGLARVYEQFF

j_gene: TRBJ2-7
v_gene: TRBV7-8
abundance: -
CDR3aa: CASSLALAGISGEQYF

j_gene: TRBJ2-5
v_gene: TRBV20-1
abundance: -
CDR3aa: CSASGASGVQETQYF

j_gene: TRBJ2-7
v_gene: TRBV20-1
abundance: few
CDR3aa: CSARDPGRGYEQYF

j_gene: TRBJ2-3
v_gene: TRBV7-2
abundance: -
CDR3aa: CASSLAQGGYHTDTQYF

j_gene: TRBJ2-7
v_gene: TRBV12-3/TRBV12-4
abundance: -
CDR3aa: CASSYVAGGSSYEQYF

j_gene: TRBJ2-5
v_gene: TRBV24-1
abundance: -
CDR3aa: CATSDLIGQYF

j_gene: TRBJ2-1
v_gene: TRBV18
abundance: few
CDR3aa: CASSPETGYHEQFF

j_gene: TRBJ2-7
v_gene: TRBV7-2
abundance: -
CDR3aa: CASSLAGRGPYEQYF

j_gene: TRBJ2-3
v_gene: TRBV7-8
abundance: -
CDR3aa: CASSPTTGTDTQYF

j_gene: TRBJ1-2
v_gene: TRBV7-9
abundance: -
CDR3aa: CASSLGEDYGYTF

j_gene: TRBJ2-3
v_gene: TRBV11-3
abundance: few
CDR3aa: CASSLFFPDTQYF

j_gene: TRBJ2-1
v_gene: TRBV10-3
abundance: few
CDR3aa: CAISGTAYEQFF

j_gene: TRBJ2-5
v_gene: TRBV5-6
abundance: -
CDR3aa: CASAEGQRETQYF

j_gene: TRBJ2-3
v_gene: TRBV7-9
abundance: few
CDR3aa: CASSLRLAGDPDTQYF

j_gene: TRBJ2-3
v_gene: TRBV6-6
abundance: few
CDR3aa: CASSSEGGWSYTQYF

j_gene: TRBJ2-7
v_gene: TRBV4-2
abundance: -
CDR3aa: CASSQDSAGGYEQYF

j_gene: TRBJ2-7
v_gene: TRBV7-2
abundance: many
CDR3aa: CASSPGAGGSYEQYF

j_gene: TRBJ2-1
v_gene: TRBV13
abundance: many
CDR3aa: CASSSRPGTSGRAYNEQFF

j_gene: TRBJ2-6
v_gene: TRBV29-1
abundance: -
CDR3aa: CSVDGGSGANVLTF

j_gene: TRBJ1-2
v_gene: TRBV5-5
abundance: -
CDR3aa: CASSPVGRGQYGYTF

j_gene: TRBJ2-3
v_gene: TRBV7-8
abundance: few
CDR3aa: CASSLDSWPDTQYF

j_gene: TRBJ1-6
v_gene: TRBV7-2
abundance: few
CDR3aa: CASRPGQLYNSPLHF

j_gene: TRBJ2-7
v_gene: TRBV7-2
abundance: once
CDR3aa: CASSLELSGRYYEQYF

j_gene: TRBJ2-3
v_gene: TRBV4-3
abundance: -
CDR3aa: CASRASGGTDTQYF

j_gene: TRBJ2-5
v_gene: TRBV4-2
abundance: -
CDR3aa: CASSHSSILGQETQYF

j_gene: TRBJ2-3
v_gene: TRBV7-9
abundance: -
CDR3aa: CASSTAMDTQYF

j_gene: TRBJ1-4
v_gene: TRBV25-1
abundance: -
CDR3aa: CASSEYELGQGNEKLFF

j_gene: TRBJ2-5
v_gene: TRBV6-5
abundance: many
CDR3aa: CASSYLKEQGNQETQYF

j_gene: TRBJ2-7
v_gene: TRBV29-1
abundance: -
CDR3aa: CSVLDGRPSSYEQYF

j_gene: TRBJ2-5
v_gene: TRBV12-3/TRBV12-4
abundance: many
CDR3aa: CASSPGTTQETQYF